These 24 T cell receptor beta chains share one sample of origin, sequenced in a study of early T cells in non-severe SARS-CoV-2 infection. Each CDR3 protein is one row after TCRdb ran MiXCR on the 5' RACE reads. This table holds 30,000 to 45,000 distinct CDR3 sequences, about 5% found once. Input material: whole blood. Receptors were obtained from an adult who was a healthcare worker with PCR-confirmed SARS-CoV-2 infection or an uninfected control (not recorded which).

The table lists this clonotype with many counts. The rearrangement uses TRBV29-1 and TRBJ2-7; 7 bases are shared with TRBD1. CDR1 is SQVTM and CDR2 is ANQGSEA in the germline V gene. V was clipped by 6 bases and J by 3 bases; unmatched bases: 5. The CDR3 covers 12 residues. CDR3 sequence reads: CSVGDSLYEQYF. The CDR3 nucleotides are TGCAGCGTGGGGGACAGCCTCTACGAGCAGTACTTC.

The table lists this clonotype with a few counts. The chain recombines TRBV9 with TRBJ1-1, with a tentative D call TRBD1 (5 bases). Trimming pared 4 bases from V and 4 bases from J, leaving 14 bases between. The germline V gene encodes CDR1 SGDLS and CDR2 YYNGEE. This CDR3 has 14 amino acids. The CDR3: CASSPQQETTEAFF. The DNA of the CDR3 is TGTGCCAGCAGCCCCCAACAGGAGACCACTGAAGCTTTCTTT.

This clonotype showed up just a few times. This sequence joins TRBV11-1 and TRBJ1-2; 8 bases are shared with TRBD1. The V gene end was trimmed by 5 bases and the J gene end by 8 bases; junction bases not matched to a gene: 13. Germline-derived CDR1 and CDR2 are SGHAT and FQDESV (reference sequence). This CDR3 has 15 residues. The CDR3 reads CASSPQDRDGGGYTF. DNA for the CDR3: TGTGCCAGCAGCCCCCAGGACAGGGACGGCGGAGGCTACACCTTC.

This clonotype was picked up many times. This chain connects TRBV20-1 to TRBJ1-2; 9 positions agree with TRBD1. The germline CDR1 and CDR2 sequences are DFQATT and SNEGSKA (reference sequence). The CDR3 length is 17 residues. The trim removed 3 bases at V and 2 bases at J, leaving 13 bases unmatched. In nucleotides, the CDR3 is TGCAGTGCTAGGGGCAAAGACAGGGGGAATGGAAACTATGGCTACACCTTC. Translation: CSARGKDRGNGNYGYTF.

The gene calls are TRBV9 and TRBJ1-1; D call uncertain. CDR1 and CDR2 (germline): SGDLS, YYNGEE. The CDR3 covers 13 residues. Trimming removed 0 bases at V and 3 bases at J, with 6 bases between. CDR3 residues: CASSVVGDTEAFF. DNA of the CDR3: TGTGCCAGCAGCGTAGTAGGCGACACTGAAGCTTTCTTT.

V and J are TRBV6-4 and TRBJ2-2, with 9 bases fitting TRBD2. The CDR3 is made up of 16 amino acids. Germline trimming cut 10 bases from V and 6 bases from J; bases unmatched to any gene: 15. Germline assignment: CDR1 MRHNA and CDR2 SNTAGT. The CDR3 loop is CATTPEAGGSSGELFF. DNA of the CDR3: TGTGCCACCACACCCGAAGCGGGGGGTTCCTCCGGGGAGCTGTTTTTT.

This sequence joins TRBV7-2 and TRBJ1-5; D is possibly TRBD1 (5 bases). V lost 1 base and J 1 base, leaving 11 bases between the germline ends. The CDR3 is made up of 16 amino acids. Germline values: CDR1 SGHTA, CDR2 FQGNSA. The CDR3 loop reads CASSLVAGPSNQPQHF. The CDR3 region has the DNA TGTGCCAGCAGCTTAGTTGCGGGACCGAGCAATCAGCCCCAGCATTTT.

The V gene is TRBV9, the J gene TRBJ2-7; D is uncertain. V dropped 0 bases and J dropped 4 bases, with 2 bases sitting between them. Germline V gives CDR1 SGDLS, CDR2 YYNGEE. The CDR3 has 11 amino acids. The CDR3 DNA is TGTGCCAGCAGCGTAGAATACGAGCAGTACTTC. It translates to CASSVEYEQYF. Using reference TRBV9 and TRBJ2-7 for the parts outside the CDR3, the full variable domain is DSGVTQTPKHLITATGQRVTLRCSPRSGDLSVYWYQQSLDQGLQFLIQYYNGEERAKGNILERFSAQQFPDLHSELNLSSLELGDSALYFCASSVEYEQYFGPGTRLTVT.

Ten or more counts support this clonotype. This rearrangement joins TRBV19 to TRBJ2-5; D possibly corresponds to TRBD2 (5 bases). This CDR3 has 15 amino acids. Germline CDR1 LNHDA, CDR2 SQIVND (reference sequence). The V and J ends lost 4 bases and 3 bases respectively, with 15 bases between them. The CDR3 spells CASSSVGGGEETQYF. The CDR3 nucleotides read TGTGCCAGTAGTAGCGTTGGTGGAGGAGAAGAGACCCAGTACTTC.

This clonotype was picked up many times. This chain uses TRBV20-1 with TRBJ2-5; D unclear. From germline, CDR1 is DFQATT and CDR2 SNEGSKA (reference sequence). This CDR3 has 11 amino acids. The CDR3 DNA is TGCATGATTGCCAGGACGGAGACCCAGTACTTC. It is translated as CMIARTETQYF.

At least ten counts were recorded for this clonotype. The genes are TRBV5-4 and TRBJ2-1; TRBD2 matches 10 bases. The CDR3 extends over 18 amino acids. The germline CDR1 and CDR2 sequences are SGHNT and YYREEE (reference sequence). Trimming removed 0 bases from V and 0 bases from J; junction bases left unmatched: 6. The CDR3 sequence: CASSLGTLAGSSYNEQFF. CDR3 sequence (DNA): TGTGCCAGCAGCTTGGGGACACTAGCGGGAAGCTCCTACAATGAGCAGTTCTTC.

This clonotype has at least ten counts. The V and J genes are TRBV7-9 and TRBJ2-5; no definite D call. Germline V lookup: CDR1 SEHNR, CDR2 FQNEAQ (reference sequence). The CDR3 runs 12 residues. V was trimmed by 1 base and J by 9 bases, leaving 9 bases between them. CDR3 residues: CASSLDPRAQYF. Here the CDR3 DNA reads TGTGCCAGCAGCTTAGACCCCCGGGCCCAGTACTTC.

The sample holds many counts of this clonotype. Compared with germline, one end of the junction differs, possibly owing to a read error. This chain connects TRBV12-3 or TRBV12-4 to TRBJ2-1; 10 nucleotides line up with TRBD1. This CDR3 is built from 13 residues. The CDR3 loop is CASRQGARDEQFF. CDR3 nucleotides: TGTGCTAGCAGACAGGGGGCTAGGGATGAGCAGTTCTTC.

This clonotype was seen a handful of times. Germline and junction disagree at one end, which may indicate a read error. The CDR3: CASSQASGRLNEQFF. CDR3 in DNA: TGTGCCAGCAGTCAAGCTAGCGGGAGGTTGAATGAGCAGTTCTTC. The chain uses TRBV6-1 and TRBJ2-1, with TRBD2 matching 11 bases. Germline loops: CDR1 MNHNS, CDR2 SASEGT. The length of the CDR3 is 15 residues.

The chain carries TRBV5-1 and TRBJ2-7; 13 bases are shared with TRBD2. CDR3 length: 16 amino acids. V lost 4 bases and J lost 5; bases outside the gene matches: 9. Germline loops: CDR1 SGHRS, CDR2 YFSETQ. The CDR3 coding sequence is TGCGCCAGCAGCCCACTCGGACTAGCGGGAGTTAACGAGCAGTACTTC. Its protein product is CASSPLGLAGVNEQYF.

This clonotype was detected ten times or more. The chain carries TRBV24-1 and TRBJ1-3; D is ambiguous. V lost 4 bases and J 2 bases, leaving 2 bases between the germline ends. In germline, CDR1 is KGHDR, CDR2 SFDVKD. CDR3 length equals 12 residues. The CDR3 nucleotides read TGTGCCACCAGTGAGGCTGGAAACACCATATATTTT. Translation: CATSEAGNTIYF.

This clonotype appeared many times. The CDR3 nucleotides are TGTGCCAGCAGTTCCCTGGGACTGTTGAATTCACCCCTCCACTTT. Translated, it gives CASSSLGLLNSPLHF. The chain uses TRBV6-1 and TRBJ1-6, with D possibly being TRBD1 (5 bases). V dropped 5 bases and J dropped 7 bases, with 15 bases sitting between them. This CDR3 is 15 amino acids long. Germline-derived CDR1 and CDR2 are MNHNS and SASEGT.

The chain is built from TRBV6-6 and TRBJ1-6; 7 nucleotides align to TRBD1. Unmatched junction bases numbered 4, after V lost 0 bases and J lost 8 bases. The germline CDR1 and CDR2 sequences are MNHNY and SVGAGI (reference sequence). This CDR3 region has 15 residues. The CDR3 loop is CASSYSNRGDSPLHF. The CDR3 coding sequence is TGTGCCAGCAGTTACTCCAACAGGGGTGATTCACCCCTCCACTTT.

This clonotype has ten or more counts. The chain couples TRBV20-1 to TRBJ2-2, with 10 bases that match TRBD2. The V and J ends lost 6 bases and 6 bases, in that order; junction bases with no gene match: 13. This CDR3 spans 16 amino acids. Germline V lookup: CDR1 DFQATT, CDR2 SNEGSKA (reference sequence). This CDR3 reads CSAPTGVAGGPGELFF. CDR3 nucleotides: TGCAGTGCCCCCACGGGGGTAGCGGGAGGACCCGGGGAGCTGTTTTTT.

In its sample, this clonotype was seen many times. This sequence joins TRBV20-1 and TRBJ1-4, with TRBD1 identical over 9 bases. Germline values: CDR1 DFQATT, CDR2 SNEGSKA (reference sequence). Losses at the gene ends were 5 bases for V and 4 bases for J; bases not matched to a gene: 2. This CDR3 has 13 residues. The CDR3 spells CSAGDRVNEKLFF. The CDR3 nucleotides are TGCAGTGCTGGGGACAGGGTTAATGAAAAACTGTTTTTT.

This clonotype was counted at least ten times. This chain connects TRBV6-6 to TRBJ1-1, with no clear D. The V and J ends lost 7 bases and 5 bases respectively, with 8 bases between them. Germline V gene lookup returns CDR1 MNHNY and CDR2 SVGAGI (reference sequence). This CDR3 region has 11 residues. For the CDR3, the DNA is TGTGCCAGCAATACCGGAACTGAAGCTTTCTTT. Its translation is CASNTGTEAFF.

This clonotype was observed many times. The rearrangement links TRBV6-6 to TRBJ1-1; D gene uncertain. The CDR3 length is 14 residues. Germline CDR1 reads MNHNY; CDR2 reads SVGAGI (reference sequence). The V and J ends lost 7 bases and 1 base respectively, with 13 bases between them. In DNA form, the CDR3 reads TGTGCCAGCACCTTCACCCGGGCGAACACTGAAGCTTTCTTT. Translation gives CASTFTRANTEAFF.

This clonotype was detected many times. The gene calls are TRBV7-2 and TRBJ1-5, with unresolved D. V lost 2 bases, J lost 6 bases, and 5 bases lay in between. The germline V gene has CDR1 SGHTA and CDR2 FQGNSA. The CDR3 contains 12 residues. The DNA of the CDR3 is TGTGCCAGCAGCTTAAAGGGTCAGCCCCAGCATTTT. Translating gives CASSLKGQPQHF.

In its sample, this clonotype was seen many times. The rearrangement joins TRBV19 to TRBJ2-7; D might be TRBD2 (6 bases). V was pared by 0 bases and J by 0 bases, with 12 bases between. Germline assignment: CDR1 LNHDA and CDR2 SQIVND (reference sequence). The CDR3 runs 16 residues. The CDR3: CASSIDPSASSYEQYF. The CDR3 DNA reads TGTGCCAGTAGTATAGACCCTAGCGCGAGCTCCTACGAGCAGTACTTC.